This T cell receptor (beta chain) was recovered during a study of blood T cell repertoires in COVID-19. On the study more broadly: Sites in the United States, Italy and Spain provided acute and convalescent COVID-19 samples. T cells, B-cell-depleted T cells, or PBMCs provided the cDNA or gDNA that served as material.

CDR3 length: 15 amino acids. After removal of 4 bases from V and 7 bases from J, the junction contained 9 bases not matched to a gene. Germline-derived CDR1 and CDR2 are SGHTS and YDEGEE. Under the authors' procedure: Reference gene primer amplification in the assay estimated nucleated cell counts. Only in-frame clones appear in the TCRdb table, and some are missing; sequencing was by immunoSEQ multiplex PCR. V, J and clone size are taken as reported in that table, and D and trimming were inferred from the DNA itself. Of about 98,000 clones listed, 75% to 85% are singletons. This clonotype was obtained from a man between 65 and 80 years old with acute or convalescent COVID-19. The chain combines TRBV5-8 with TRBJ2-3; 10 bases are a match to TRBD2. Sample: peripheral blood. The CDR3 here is CASSPEREGGNTQYF. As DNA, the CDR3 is TGTGCCAGCAGCCCCGAGCGGGAGGGCGGGAATACGCAGTATTTT.